This T cell receptor beta chain is from a study of cytomegalovirus exposure and HLA in healthy donors. This table comes from immunoSEQ multiplex PCR, and its TCRdb copy is limited to in-frame clones, with some not included. The table has some 170,000 clones, around nine tenths seen once. As concerns this clone: Its antigen is currently unknown.

Study outcomes and limitations: Confirmation was obtained in vitro that a few CMV-associated chains are specific for CMV antigens.

Sequencing input: PBMCs. The sequence came from a woman aged 30 to 39 in good health and CMV-seronegative.

The CDR3 DNA follows: TGTGCCAGCAGCTTGTCAGGGACAGGGGGCCCCGCTAACTATGGCTACACCTTC. The encoded protein is CASSLSGTGGPANYGYTF. The chain carries TRBV5-8 and TRBJ1-2, with 12 bases identical to TRBD1. J lost 0 bases, V lost 1 base, and 7 bases had no gene match. The CDR3 contains 18 residues. In germline, CDR1 is SGHTS, CDR2 YDEGEE. The full variable domain, its missing parts supplied by reference TRBV5-8 and TRBJ1-2, is EAGVTQSPTHLIKTRGQQATLRCSPISGHTSVYWYQQALGLGLQFLLWYDEGEERNRGNFPPRFSGRQFPNYSSELNVNALELEDSALYLCASSLSGTGGPANYGYTFGSGTRLTVV.